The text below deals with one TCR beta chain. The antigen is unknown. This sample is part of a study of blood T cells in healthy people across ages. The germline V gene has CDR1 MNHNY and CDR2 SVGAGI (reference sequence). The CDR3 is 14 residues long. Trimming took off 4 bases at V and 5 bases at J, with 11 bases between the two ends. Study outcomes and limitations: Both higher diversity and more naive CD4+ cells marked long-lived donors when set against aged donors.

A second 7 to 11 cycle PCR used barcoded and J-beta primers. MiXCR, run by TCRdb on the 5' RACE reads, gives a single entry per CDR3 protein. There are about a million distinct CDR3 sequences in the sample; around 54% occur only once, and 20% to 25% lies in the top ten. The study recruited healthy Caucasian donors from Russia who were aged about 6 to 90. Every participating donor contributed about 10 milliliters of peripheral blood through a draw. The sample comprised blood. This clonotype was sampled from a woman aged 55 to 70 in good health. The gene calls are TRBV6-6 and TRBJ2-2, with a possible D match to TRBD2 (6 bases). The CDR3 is CASSLRESTGELFF. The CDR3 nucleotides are TGTGCCAGCAGTTTACGGGAGTCGACCGGGGAGCTGTTTTTT.